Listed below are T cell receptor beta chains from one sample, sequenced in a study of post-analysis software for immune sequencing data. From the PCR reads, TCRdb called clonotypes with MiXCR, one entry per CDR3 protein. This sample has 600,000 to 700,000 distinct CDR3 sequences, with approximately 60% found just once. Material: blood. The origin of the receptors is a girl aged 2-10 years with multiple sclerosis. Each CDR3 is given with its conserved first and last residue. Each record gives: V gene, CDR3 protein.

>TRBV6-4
CASRLQGGSGANVLTF
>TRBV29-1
CSARDSNTGELFF
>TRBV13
CASSPTLGGTEAFF
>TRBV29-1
CSVSQGTTNEKLFF
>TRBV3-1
CASSQGDGAYNEQFF
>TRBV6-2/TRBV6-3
CASRPTGDLYGYTF
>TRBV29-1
CSPERGEQFF
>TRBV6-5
CASSPSGGVYEQYF
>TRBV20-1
CSARQTSGKVHNEQFF
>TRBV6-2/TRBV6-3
CASAPRTNTYTSYEQYF
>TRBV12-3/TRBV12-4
CASSFPPGPYNEQFF
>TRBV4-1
CASSQSSGSSYNEQFF
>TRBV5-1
CASSLRMPTDTQYF
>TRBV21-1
CASPEGWGSYEQYF
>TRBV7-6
CASSETSRPPPEAFF
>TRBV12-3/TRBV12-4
CASSLQGVAEKLFF
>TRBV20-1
CSAIGLGVTDTRYF
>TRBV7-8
CASSLGLAGGTNTGELFF
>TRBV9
CASRPTGRDNEKLFF
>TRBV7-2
CASSFPEGNQPQHF
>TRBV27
CASSLSQGGYEQYF
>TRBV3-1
CASSSFRQAYEQYF
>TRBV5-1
CASSPSLGADIYGYTF
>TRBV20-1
CSASLPPTNEKLFF
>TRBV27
CASSLSVGGHTEAFF
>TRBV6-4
CASSEWRSPDNEQFF
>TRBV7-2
CASSLWTPGQGYGYTF
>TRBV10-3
CAISALPDGANVLTF